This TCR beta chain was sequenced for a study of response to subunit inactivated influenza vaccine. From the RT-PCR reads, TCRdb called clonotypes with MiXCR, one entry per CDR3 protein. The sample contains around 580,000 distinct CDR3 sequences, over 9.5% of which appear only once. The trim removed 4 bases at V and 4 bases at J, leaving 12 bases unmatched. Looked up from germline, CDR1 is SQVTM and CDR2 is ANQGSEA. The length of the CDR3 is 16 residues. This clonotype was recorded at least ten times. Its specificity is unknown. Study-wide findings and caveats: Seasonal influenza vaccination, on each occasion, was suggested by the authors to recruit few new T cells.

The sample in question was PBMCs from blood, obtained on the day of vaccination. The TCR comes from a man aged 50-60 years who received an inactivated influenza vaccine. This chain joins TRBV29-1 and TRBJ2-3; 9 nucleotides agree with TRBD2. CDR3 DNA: TGCAGCGTTGTGTTGACTAGCGGATGGTTATCAGATACGCAGTATTTT. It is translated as CSVVLTSGWLSDTQYF.